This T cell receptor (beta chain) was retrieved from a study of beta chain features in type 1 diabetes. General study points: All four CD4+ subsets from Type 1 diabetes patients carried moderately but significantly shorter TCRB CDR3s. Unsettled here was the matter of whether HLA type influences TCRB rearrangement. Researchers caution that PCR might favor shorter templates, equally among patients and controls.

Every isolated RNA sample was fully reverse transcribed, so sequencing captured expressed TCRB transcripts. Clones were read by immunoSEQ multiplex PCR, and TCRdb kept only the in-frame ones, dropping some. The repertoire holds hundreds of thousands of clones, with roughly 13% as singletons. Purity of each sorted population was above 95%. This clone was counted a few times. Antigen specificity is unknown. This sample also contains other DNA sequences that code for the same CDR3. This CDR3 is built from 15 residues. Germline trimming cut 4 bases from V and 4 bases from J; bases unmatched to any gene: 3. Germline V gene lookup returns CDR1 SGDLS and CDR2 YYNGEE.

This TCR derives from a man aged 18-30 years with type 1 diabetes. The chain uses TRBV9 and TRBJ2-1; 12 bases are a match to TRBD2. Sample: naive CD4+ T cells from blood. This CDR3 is CASSPTSGGYNEQFF. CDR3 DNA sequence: TGTGCCAGCAGCCCTACTAGCGGGGGGTACAATGAGCAGTTCTTC.